The T cell receptor (beta chain) under discussion was sequenced for a study of blood T cell repertoires in COVID-19. Overall study: Researchers got acute and convalescent COVID-19 samples from the United States, Italy and Spain. Sources were T cells, B-cell-depleted T cells, or PBMCs; the material itself was cDNA or gDNA.

The repertoire was sequenced with immunoSEQ multiplex PCR; TCRdb's copy has only in-frame clones and lacks some. This table holds 310,000 or so clones, around 92% found once. This CDR3 spans 13 amino acids. Deletions cut 3 bases from V and 3 bases from J, with 7 bases between. Germline loops: CDR1 KGHSH, CDR2 LQKENI. This clone has more than one count but fewer than ten. This TCR derives from a young man who had recovered from COVID-19. What was sequenced was peripheral blood. The rearrangement uses TRBV18 and TRBJ2-3; D unresolved. The CDR3 reads CASSPPGTDTQYF. CDR3 in DNA: TGTGCCAGCTCACCTCCCGGGACAGATACGCAGTATTTT. The full variable domain, its missing parts supplied by reference TRBV18 and TRBJ2-3, is NAGVMQNPRHLVRRRGQEARLRCSPMKGHSHVYWYRQLPEEGLKFMVYLQKENIIDESGMPKERFSAEFPKEGPSILRIQQVVRGDSAAYFCASSPPGTDTQYFGPGTRLTVL.